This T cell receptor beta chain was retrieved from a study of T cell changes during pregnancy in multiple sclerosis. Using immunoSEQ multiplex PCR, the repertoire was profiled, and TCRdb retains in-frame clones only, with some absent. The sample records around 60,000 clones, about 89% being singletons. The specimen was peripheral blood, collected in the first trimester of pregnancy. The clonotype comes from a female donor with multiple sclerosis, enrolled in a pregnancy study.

The CDR3 DNA is TGTGCCAGCACCGCCATTCTAACGGAGACTGAAGCTTTCTTT. This gives the protein CASTAILTETEAFF. V is TRBV6-1 and J is TRBJ1-1; D ambiguous. Deletions cut 7 bases from V and 5 bases from J, with 17 bases between. CDR3 length equals 14 residues. CDR1 MNHNS and CDR2 SASEGT come from the germline V gene.